The sample holds many counts of the clone carrying this TCR beta chain. TCRdb re-clonotyped the PCR reads via MiXCR. The sample lists roughly 27,000 clones; about an eighth were seen once. Trimming took off 5 bases at V and 1 base at J, with 6 bases between the two ends. Germline assignment: CDR1 SEHNR and CDR2 FQNEAQ (reference sequence). This CDR3 has 12 residues. The data are from a study of metastatic and nonmetastatic thyroid tumors. Patients were all untreated before their thyroid surgery. Input material: blood. The source of this sequence is a female donor with papillary thyroid cancer or a benign thyroid nodule (not recorded which). Some clones in this sample may be carry-over from other donors' samples. The chain joins TRBV7-9 to TRBJ2-7, with no clear D. In DNA, the CDR3 is TGTGCCAGCAGCCCCGGATCCTACGAGCAGTACTTC. It translates to CASSPGSYEQYF.